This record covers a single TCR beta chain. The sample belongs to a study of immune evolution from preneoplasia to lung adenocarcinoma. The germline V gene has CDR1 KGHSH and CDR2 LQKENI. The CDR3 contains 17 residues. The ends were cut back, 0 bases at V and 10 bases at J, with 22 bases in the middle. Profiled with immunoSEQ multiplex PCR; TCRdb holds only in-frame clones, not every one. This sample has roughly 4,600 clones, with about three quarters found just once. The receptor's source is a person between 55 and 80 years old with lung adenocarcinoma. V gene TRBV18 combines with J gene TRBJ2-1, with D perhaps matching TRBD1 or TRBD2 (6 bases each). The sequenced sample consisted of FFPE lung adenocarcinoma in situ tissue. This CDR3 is CASSPPVGGAGNPEQFF. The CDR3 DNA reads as TGTGCCAGCTCACCACCGGTGGGGGGCGCAGGGAATCCGGAGCAGTTCTTC.